The 6 T cell receptor beta chains reported below all come from one sample, sequenced in a study of blood T cells in healthy people across ages. Next came a second PCR, run for about 6 to 12 cycles, which used a sample-barcoded 5' primer along with a J-beta primer mix. TCRdb analysed the 5' RACE reads with MiXCR anew, one entry per CDR3 protein. Of around 1,500,000 distinct CDR3 sequences in the sample, over 25% are singletons; the top ten hold about 8%. Specimen: blood. These TCRs come from a woman aged 25-40 years in good health.

This clonotype was observed at least ten times. The rearrangement uses TRBV11-2 and TRBJ2-7; 12 bases agree with TRBD1. The CDR3 loop spans 14 amino acids. The J segment lost 2 bases and the V segment lost 6 bases, leaving 2 bases of the junction unmatched. CDR1 is SGHAT and CDR2 is FQNNGV in the germline V gene. CDR3: CASSGTGGPYEQYF. The CDR3 bases are TGTGCCAGCAGTGGGACAGGGGGCCCCTACGAGCAGTACTTC.

There are a few counts of this clonotype. The chain recombines TRBV18 with TRBJ2-1, with 10 positions matching TRBD1. CDR3 length: 16 amino acids. The trim removed 3 bases at V and 8 bases at J, leaving 10 bases unmatched. Per germline, CDR1 KGHSH and CDR2 LQKENI. CDR3 nucleotide sequence: TGTGCCAGCTCACCTACCACGACAGGGGGCGGAGATGAGCAGTTCTTC. Its translation: CASSPTTTGGGDEQFF.

This clonotype was seen a few times. CDR3 DNA sequence: TGTGCCAGCAGCGCTCCGACAGGGGTCGGTCCTGAAGCTTTCTTT. This gives the protein CASSAPTGVGPEAFF. J is TRBJ1-1 and V is TRBV7-9, with TRBD1 identical over 8 bases. The CDR3 runs 15 residues. Germline assignment: CDR1 SEHNR and CDR2 FQNEAQ (reference sequence). J gave up 6 bases and V 5 bases, and 11 bases lay outside the gene matches. The full variable domain, rest sourced from reference TRBV7-9 and TRBJ1-1, is DTGVSQNPRHKITKRGQNVTFRCDPISEHNRLYWYRQTLGQGPEFLTYFQNEAQLEKSRLLSDRFSAERPKGSFSTLEIQRTEQGDSAMYLCASSAPTGVGPEAFFGQGTRLTVV.

A remark on this clonotype: Being one base from a much bigger clone, this may be a read error. The gene calls are TRBV9 and TRBJ2-7, with 8 bases aligning to TRBD2. The DNA end is more similar to TRBJ2-1, so the J call may be wrong. The CDR3 is made up of 14 amino acids. From germline, CDR1 is SGDLS and CDR2 YYNGEE. The CDR3 spells CASSPRGGKNGQFF. For the CDR3, the DNA is TGTGCCAGCAGCCCCCGCGGGGGGAAGAATGGGCAGTTCTTC.

The J gene is TRBJ2-5, the V gene TRBV12-3 or TRBV12-4; 11 nucleotides line up with TRBD2. The trim removed 4 bases at V and 0 bases at J, leaving 4 bases unmatched. CDR3 size: 16 residues. CDR3 in DNA: TGTGCCAGCAGTTCGGGACTAGCGGCGTACCAAGAGACCCAGTACTTC. It encodes CASSSGLAAYQETQYF.

This chain links TRBV12-3 or TRBV12-4 with TRBJ2-1; D is possibly TRBD1 or TRBD2 (6 bases each). The V and J ends lost 6 bases and 8 bases respectively, with 23 bases between them. The CDR3 extends over 16 amino acids. The DNA of the CDR3 is TGTGCCAGCAGATCCTCGGGGGCAGTTCGCTCATATGAGCAGTTCTTC. Translation: CASRSSGAVRSYEQFF.